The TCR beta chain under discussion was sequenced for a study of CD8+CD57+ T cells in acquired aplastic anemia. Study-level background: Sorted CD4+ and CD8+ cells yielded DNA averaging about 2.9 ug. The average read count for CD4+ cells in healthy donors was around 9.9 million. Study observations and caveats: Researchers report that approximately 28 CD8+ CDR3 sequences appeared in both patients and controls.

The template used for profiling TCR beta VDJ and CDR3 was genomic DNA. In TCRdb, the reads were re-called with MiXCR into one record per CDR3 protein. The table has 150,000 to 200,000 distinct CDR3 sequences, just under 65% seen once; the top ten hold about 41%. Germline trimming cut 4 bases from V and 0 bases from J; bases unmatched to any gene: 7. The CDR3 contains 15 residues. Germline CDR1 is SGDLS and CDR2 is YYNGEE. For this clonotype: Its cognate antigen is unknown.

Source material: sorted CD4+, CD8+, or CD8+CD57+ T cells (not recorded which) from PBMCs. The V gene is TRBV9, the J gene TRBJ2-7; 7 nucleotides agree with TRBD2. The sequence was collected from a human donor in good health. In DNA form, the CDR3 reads TGTGCCAGCAGCCCGGGACTACGGAGCTCCTACGAGCAGTACTTC. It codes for CASSPGLRSSYEQYF.